The T cell receptor beta chain described here comes from a study of blood T cell repertoires in COVID-19. This clone was picked up one time. Clinical history reported by participants formed the basis on which cohorts were assigned. The CDR3 consists of 13 residues. Germline CDR1 is MGHRA and CDR2 is YSYEKL. V was cut by 0 bases and J by 6 bases, with 9 bases left in between. Here immunoSEQ multiplex PCR was the method, and the copy in TCRdb shows in-frame clones only, minus some. Of roughly 400,000 clones listed, roughly 90% are singletons. This clonotype originated in a woman aged 40 to 50 with acute COVID-19. Sequenced input: PBMCs or T cells enriched from blood (not recorded which). The chain has TRBV4-1 and TRBJ2-7, with D tentatively TRBD2 (6 bases). CDR3 residues: CASSQDAGREQYF. The CDR3 DNA follows: TGCGCCAGCAGCCAAGATGCGGGACGCGAGCAGTACTTC.